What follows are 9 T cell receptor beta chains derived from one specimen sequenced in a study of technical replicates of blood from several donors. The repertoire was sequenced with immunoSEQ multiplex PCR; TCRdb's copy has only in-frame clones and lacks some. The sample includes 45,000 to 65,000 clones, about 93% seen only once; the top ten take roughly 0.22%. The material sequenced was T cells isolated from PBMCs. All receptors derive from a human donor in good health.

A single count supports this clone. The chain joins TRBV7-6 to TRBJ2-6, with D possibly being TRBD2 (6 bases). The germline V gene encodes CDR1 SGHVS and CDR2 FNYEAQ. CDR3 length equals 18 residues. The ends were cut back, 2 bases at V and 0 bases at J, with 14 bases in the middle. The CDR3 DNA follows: TGTGCCAGCAGCTTAATGACGGCGGGAAGCTCTGGGGCCAACGTCCTGACTTTC. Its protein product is CASSLMTAGSSGANVLTF.

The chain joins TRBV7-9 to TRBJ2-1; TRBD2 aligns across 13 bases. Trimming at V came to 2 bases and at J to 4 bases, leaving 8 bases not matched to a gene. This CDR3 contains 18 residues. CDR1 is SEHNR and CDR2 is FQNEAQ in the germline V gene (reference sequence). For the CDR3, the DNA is TGTGCCAGCAGCTTACCAACTACGGGACTAGCGGGATACAATGAGCAGTTCTTC. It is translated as CASSLPTTGLAGYNEQFF.

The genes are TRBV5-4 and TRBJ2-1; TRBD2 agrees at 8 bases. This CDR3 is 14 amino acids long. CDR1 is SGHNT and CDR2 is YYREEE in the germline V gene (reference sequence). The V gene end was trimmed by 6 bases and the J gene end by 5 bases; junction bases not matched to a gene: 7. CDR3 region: CASNPGLGDNEQFF. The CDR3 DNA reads TGTGCCAGCAACCCGGGACTAGGGGACAATGAGCAGTTCTTC.

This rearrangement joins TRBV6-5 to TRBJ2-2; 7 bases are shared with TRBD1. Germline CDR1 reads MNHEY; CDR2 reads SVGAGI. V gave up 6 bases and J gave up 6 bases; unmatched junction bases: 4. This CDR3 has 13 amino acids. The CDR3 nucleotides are TGTGCCAGCAGACTGCAGGGGGCCGGGGAGCTGTTTTTT. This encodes CASRLQGAGELFF.

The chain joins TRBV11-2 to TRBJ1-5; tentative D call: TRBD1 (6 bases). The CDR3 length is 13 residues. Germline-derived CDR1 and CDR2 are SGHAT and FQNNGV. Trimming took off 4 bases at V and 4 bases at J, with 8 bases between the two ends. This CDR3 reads CASSSQGNQPQHF. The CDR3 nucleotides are TGTGCCAGCAGCTCACAGGGTAATCAGCCCCAGCATTTT.

CDR3 residues: CASSPPGYGYTF. CDR3 coding DNA: TGTGCCAGCAGCCCCCCAGGGTACGGCTACACCTTC. This rearrangement joins TRBV28 to TRBJ1-2, with D tentatively TRBD1 (5 bases). The germline CDR1 and CDR2 sequences are MDHEN and SYDVKM. The CDR3 loop spans 12 amino acids. The V and J ends lost 6 bases and 8 bases respectively, with 13 bases between them.

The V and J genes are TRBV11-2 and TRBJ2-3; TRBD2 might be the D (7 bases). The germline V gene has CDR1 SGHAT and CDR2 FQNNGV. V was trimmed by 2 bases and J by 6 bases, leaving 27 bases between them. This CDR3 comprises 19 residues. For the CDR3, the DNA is TGTGCCAGCAGCTTAAGGGGGGGGGACTTTGGGGATGTTCGGGATACGCAGTATTTT. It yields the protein CASSLRGGDFGDVRDTQYF.

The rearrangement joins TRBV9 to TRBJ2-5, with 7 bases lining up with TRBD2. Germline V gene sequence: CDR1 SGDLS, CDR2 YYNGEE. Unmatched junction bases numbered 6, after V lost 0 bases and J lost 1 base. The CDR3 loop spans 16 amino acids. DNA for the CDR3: TGTGCCAGCAGCGTAGCTCCCAGCGGGGTCCAAGAGACCCAGTACTTC. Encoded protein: CASSVAPSGVQETQYF.

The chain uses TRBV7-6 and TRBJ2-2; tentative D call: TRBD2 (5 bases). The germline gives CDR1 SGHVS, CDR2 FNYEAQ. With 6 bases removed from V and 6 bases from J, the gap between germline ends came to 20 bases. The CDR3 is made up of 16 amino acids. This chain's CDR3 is CASSAIGSGVPGELFF. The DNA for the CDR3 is TGTGCCAGCAGTGCCATAGGCTCCGGGGTTCCCGGGGAGCTGTTTTTT.